This T cell receptor beta chain originates from a study of cytomegalovirus exposure and HLA in healthy donors. Primers for the PCR totalled 60 Vbeta and 13 Jbeta. The assay was immunoSEQ multiplex PCR, and TCRdb's table has in-frame clones only and misses some. The sample includes 100,000 to 150,000 clones. This CDR3 has 13 residues. Trimming took 8 bases from V and 3 from J; bases not matched to a gene: 7. Germline loops: CDR1 MNHNS, CDR2 SASEGT. V and J are TRBV6-1 and TRBJ2-7; TRBD2 matches at 7 bases. The sample was PBMCs. The clonotype was recovered from a man aged 35-49 years in good health and CMV-seronegative. DNA of the CDR3: TGTGCCAGCGGCGGGAGTGGTATCTACGAGCAGTACTTC. It translates to CASGGSGIYEQYF.